This entry concerns a single TCR beta chain. The source of the sample is a study of control samples from healthy donors and cancer patients. Generated by immunoSEQ multiplex PCR, the TCRdb table keeps only in-frame clones and is missing some. Of some 130,000 clones listed, more than 80% are singletons. The CDR3 has 15 residues. Germline-derived CDR1 and CDR2 are SGHRS and YFSETQ. The V end lost 3 bases, the J end lost 0 bases, and 12 bases lay between the germline ends. The specimen sequenced was blood. J is TRBJ2-5 and V is TRBV5-1; D may match TRBD1 or TRBD2 (5 bases each). This TCR was recovered from a middle-aged man in good health. The CDR3 nucleotides read TGCGCCAGCAGCTCCCAGGGACGGGACCAAGAGACCCAGTACTTC. Translation gives CASSSQGRDQETQYF.